The rows below give T cell receptor beta chains drawn from one sample of a study of blood T cell repertoires in COVID-19. Measured with immunoSEQ multiplex PCR; TCRdb has only the in-frame clones, and not every one. Of 180,000 or so clones in the sample, roughly 88% are singletons; the top ten hold around 13%. Sequencing was done on a sample of PBMCs or T cells enriched from blood (not recorded which). The receptors stem from a woman aged 55 to 70 who had recovered from COVID-19. Both conserved end residues are part of each CDR3.

v_gene | CDR3aa
TRBV11-2 | CASSLYGQGGDEQFF
TRBV27 | CASSAGHTNYGYTF
TRBV2 | CASSEFRRGGRETQYF
TRBV5-1 | CASSLDPVAGGRETQYF
TRBV11-2 | CASSLNFGGEETQYF
TRBV28 | CASRQNTGELFF
TRBV7-9 | CASSPPAGESYNEQFF
TRBV4-1 | CASSPGQGRTLHYGYTF
TRBV9 | CASSVGGGTPYEQYF
TRBV28 | CATNRAIPDEQYF
TRBV7-2 | CASSLRPTITIYNEQFF
TRBV3-1/TRBV3-2 | CASSLLGVGDTEAFF
TRBV5-1 | CASSLATDTQYF
TRBV19 | CASRPEGRGRGEAFF
TRBV11-2 | CASSLGYSGNTIYF
TRBV28 | CASSSDRDQWGAQYF
TRBV7-9 | CASSFLTEAFF
TRBV7-9 | CASSSEGAVGAFF
TRBV5-1 | CASRRSGTGGLINEKLFF
TRBV9 | CASSVGPGAKLFF
TRBV30 | CAWRLAGATDTQYF
TRBV19 | CASSPPGQALTNTEAFF
TRBV19 | CASSIDGGARINTQYF
TRBV29-1 | CSVLAQGAGANVLTF
TRBV7-6 | CASSLGGVSSYEQYF
TRBV5-4 | CASSLMTRETDTQYF
TRBV5-1 | CASSVGLGSYNEQFF
TRBV5-1 | CASSLRGQTGTGGQETQYF
TRBV19 | CASSIRFDEKLFF
TRBV5-1 | CASSLGPDRGEAFF
TRBV30 | CAWSPLGVLLPSSYNSPLHF
TRBV6-2/TRBV6-3 | CASSYTSANTQYF
TRBV10-3 | CATAGTSGTASYEQYF
TRBV28 | CATFAESNTGELFF
TRBV29-1 | CSLGADYGYTF
TRBV23-1 | CASSRPRGLAPTTNKQYF
TRBV6-6 | CASSRGQILSGYTF
TRBV5-1 | CASSLRQSGETQYF
TRBV7-2 | CASSTGTRSIAQYF
TRBV9 | CASSVGEVWNEQYF
TRBV6-5 | CASSQRGSRVLTF
TRBV19 | CASSIKHTTYEQYF
TRBV11-2 | CASSLDPGPYTEAFF
TRBV5-5 | CASSLYQGTEAFF
TRBV11-2 | CASSLVGHNYGYTF
TRBV6-5 | CAATRGTVVEPQHF
TRBV5-1 | CASSLASTEDGNTIYF
TRBV10-1 | CASSDPSTEQFF
TRBV18 | CASSQQGNTEAFF
TRBV11-2 | CASSPRTGLVGKLFF
TRBV9 | CASNRDRMNTEAFF
TRBV5-4 | CASSAPDKPYEQYF
TRBV5-1 | CASSLRTSGVTNTQYF
TRBV27 | CASSLTSGRVSNEQYF
TRBV5-1 | CASSFNSGNTIYF
TRBV19 | CASSSQLPGQGNNEQFF
TRBV5-5 | CASSITGTAGQKLFF
TRBV7-3 | CASSYGQTDTQYF
TRBV10-2 | CASSRRGQGNSPLHF